This is a list of T cell receptor beta chains from one sample in a study of blood T cell repertoires in COVID-19. TCRdb's copy holds only in-frame clones and misses some; the assay was immunoSEQ multiplex PCR. The sample yields roughly 250,000 clones, roughly 90% seen once. Sequencing was performed on PBMCs or T cells enriched from blood (not recorded which). These receptors all come from a woman in her forties or fifties who had recovered from COVID-19. Both conserved end residues are part of each CDR3. A D gene is named only where the DNA matches it firmly. Size tells how often a clone was seen (once, few, many) or the class of an expanded clone, and some rows leave it out.

V	J	D	size	CDR3	DNA
TRBV19	TRBJ2-2	TRBD2	.	CASSIVGSGRNTGELFF	TGTGCCAGTAGTATAGTCGGTAGCGGGAGGAACACCGGGGAGCTGTTTTTT
TRBV18	TRBJ1-6	TRBD1	.	CASSPQGAISPLHF	TGTGCCAGCTCACCACAGGGGGCGATTTCACCCCTCCACTTT
TRBV27	TRBJ2-4	TRBD1	once	CASRQLTQGFQNIQYF	TGTGCCAGCAGGCAGCTAACACAGGGGTTCCAAAACATTCAGTACTTC
TRBV9	TRBJ2-3	TRBD2	.	CASSGRAGGATDTQYF	TGTGCCAGCAGCGGAAGAGCGGGAGGGGCTACAGATACGCAGTATTTT
TRBV25-1	TRBJ1-2	.	.	CASSERGLGGYTF	TGTGCCAGCAGTGAAAGAGGACTGGGAGGCTACACCTTC
TRBV2	TRBJ1-5	.	.	CASSGESGFNQPQHF	TGTGCCAGCAGTGGGGAATCGGGGTTCAATCAGCCCCAGCATTTT
TRBV19	TRBJ2-1	.	once	CASSIVAANDNEQFF	TGTGCCAGTAGTATAGTAGCGGCGAACGACAATGAGCAGTTCTTC
TRBV7-8	TRBJ2-1	TRBD2	.	CASSLDRLAGGNYNEQFF	TGTGCCAGCAGCTTAGATAGACTAGCGGGAGGGAACTACAATGAGCAGTTCTTC
TRBV7-2	TRBJ2-2	TRBD2	.	CASSLPLTSGSNGELFF	TGTGCCAGCAGCTTACCTCTTACTAGCGGGAGTAACGGGGAGCTGTTTTTT
TRBV28	TRBJ1-2	.	once	CASSLTGVGYTF	TGTGCCAGCAGTTTAACCGGGGTGGGCTACACCTTC